This TCR beta chain was found in a study of T cells in Graves' hyperthyroidism and ophthalmopathy (dated by TCRdb to between 2017 and 2020). At the level of the whole study: Peripheral blood samples were taken at initial diagnosis, before any treatment was given. TCR V-J signatures able to tell the groups apart were searched for in a discovery cohort of 90 to 100 patients, of whom around 42 had Graves' ophthalmopathy and under 65 had stable Graves' hyperthyroidism. Whether ophthalmopathy could be predicted prospectively was tested in an independent validation cohort made up of 18 to 20 hyperthyroidism patients plus 17 patients who later progressed to ophthalmopathy. The 95 to 100 discovery patients were randomly divided into training and test sets at a 7:3 ratio. In addition, the study compared T-cell repertoires in thyroid tissue and in blood from six Graves' hyperthyroidism patients. After blood sampling, hyperthyroidism patients were treated with methimazole at a starting dose of 30 mg daily, and ophthalmopathy patients were treated with high-dose intravenous methylprednisolone. According to the paper, TCR Vbeta CDR3 sequencing was carried out on about 140 peripheral blood samples, which came from 40 to 45 ophthalmopathy, 70 to 80 hyperthyroidism and roughly 17 progressor patients. The paper's findings and limits, for the study overall: No statistical method was used to set the sample size in advance, and investigators knew the group allocation. A 13 V-J signature model separated ophthalmopathy from stable hyperthyroidism, with 87.88% sensitivity and 81.08% specificity in cross-validation and 80%/75% in testing. Most expanded thyroid clonotypes (frequency above 0.001) were also found in blood, which suggests that blood repertoires may mirror thyroid immune responses. In validation, the model predicted progression to ophthalmopathy a median of about 6.5 months before onset, with approximately 70% sensitivity and roughly 77% specificity.

Hyperthyroidism patients were aged 18 to 65 years and newly diagnosed, with disease duration of less than 2 months. Patients with uncontrolled infections, other autoimmune diseases, pregnancy or lactation were excluded. Clinical symptoms, serum thyroxine and TRAb, thyroid ultrasound, and orbital computed tomography formed the basis for the diagnoses. For progressor patients, blood was drawn at the first diagnosis of hyperthyroidism, before any ophthalmopathy symptoms had appeared. PBMCs were isolated from more than 8 ml of fresh peripheral blood by Ficoll-Paque density gradient centrifugation. Progressor patients were initially diagnosed with Graves' hyperthyroidism and developed ophthalmopathy during follow-up. Total RNA was extracted using Trizol reagent, and RNA quality was assessed on an Agilent 2100 Bioanalyzer. As for this clonotype: Its antigen remains unidentified. Base qualities are missing; no much larger clone stands one base away.

Amplification of TCR beta CDR3 regions was carried out from RNA transcripts. The first round of RT-PCR for the TCR CDR3 was performed with the HTBI primer set and the Qiagen OneStep RT-PCR kit. The libraries were constructed in a second round of multiplex PCR and then size-selected and purified. Paired-end sequencing of the libraries was performed with 100 bp reads on an Illumina HiSeq2000. Concerning the study's data processing: SOAPnuke was used to process the raw data, throwing out any read that contained adapters or uncalled bases, had a mean Phred below 15, or lacked an exact constant-primer or identifier match. COPE v1.2.5 was used to merge high-quality paired reads, and clonotypes were defined as unique nucleotide sequences. MiTCR v1.1 was used to align the clonotypes against IMGT TRBV, TRBD and TRBJ reference segments. Only V-J combinations with frequency above 0.0001, covering 99.2% of repertoires, were analysed. A TCS score was defined as the ratio between F50 (clonal expansion) and ExV (chaos), using BLOSUM62-based TCRdist between CDR3 peptides within each V-J. Welch's t-statistics and random forest reduced 500 to 550 V-J features to roughly 13, which were used in a naive Bayes classifier (R e1071). The public reads were quality trimmed at Q25 with fastp and then assembled into clones with MiXCR by TCRdb, keeping productive beta chains. Entries are consolidated by CDR3 protein sequence, retaining the most common genes and DNA. The V and J calls follow TCRdb's processing rather than the paper's. The sample yields hundreds of thousands of distinct CDR3 sequences; about 19% were counted once. The ten largest clones take up approximately 15% of the sample.

Trimming at the junction amounts to 7 bases on V and 4 bases on J, and the germline ends lie 13 bases apart. The CDR3 contains 13 residues, cysteine and phenylalanine counted. The CDR3 DNA has 39 bases and is translated from base 1. Sequenced input: blood. The source of this sequence is a woman aged 45 to 65 with Graves' hyperthyroidism that later progressed to Graves' ophthalmopathy. The sequence joins TRBV12-3 or TRBV12-4 to TRBJ1-2; confidence is insufficient to name the D gene. The CDR3 corresponds to CASTHEVPYGYTF. The DNA is TGTGCCAGCACCCATGAGGTCCCCTATGGCTACACCTTC.